Listed here is a single T cell receptor (beta chain). Antigen: not known. The sample comes from a study of cytotoxic CD8 clonotypes in ibrutinib-treated CLL. Study details: Response samples followed a median approximately 13 months of treatment, range 6 to 36. Study-wide results and limits: Higher clonality was seen at ibrutinib response and a return toward baseline at progression. Baseline clonality exceeded age-matched healthy donors and tracked circulating CD8+ T-cell counts. Public clonotypes, an uncommon group, contracted or remained stable on treatment.

The CDR3 spans 15 residues. After removal of 4 bases from V and 7 bases from J, the junction contained 11 bases not matched to a gene. Germline CDR1 reads SGDLS; CDR2 reads YYNGEE. The protocol was immunoSEQ multiplex PCR, while the TCRdb copy is restricted to in-frame clones and leaves out a portion. The sample carries fewer than 100,000 clones, more than 70% recorded once. The TCR was taken from a human donor with chronic lymphocytic leukemia. The V call is TRBV9, the J call TRBJ2-1; 7 nucleotides align to TRBD2. The sequences come from PBMCs, collected before ibrutinib treatment. The DNA for the CDR3 is TGTGCCAGCAGCTCCGGCGGGAGTAGTAGGAATGAGCAGTTCTTC. Translated: CASSSGGSSRNEQFF.